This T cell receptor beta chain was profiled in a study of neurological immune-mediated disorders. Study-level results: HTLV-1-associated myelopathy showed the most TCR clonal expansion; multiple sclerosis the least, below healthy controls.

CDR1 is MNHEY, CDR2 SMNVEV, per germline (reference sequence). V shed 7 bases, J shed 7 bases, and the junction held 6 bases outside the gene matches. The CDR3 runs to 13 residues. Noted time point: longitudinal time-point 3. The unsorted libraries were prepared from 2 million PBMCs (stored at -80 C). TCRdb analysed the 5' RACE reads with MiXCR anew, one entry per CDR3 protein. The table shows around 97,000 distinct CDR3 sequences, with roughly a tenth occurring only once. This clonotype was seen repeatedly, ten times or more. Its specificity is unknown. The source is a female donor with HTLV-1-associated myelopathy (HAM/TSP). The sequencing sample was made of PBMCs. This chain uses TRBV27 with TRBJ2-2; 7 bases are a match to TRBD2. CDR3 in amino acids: CASKTGGIGELFF. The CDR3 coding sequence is TGTGCCAGCAAAACGGGGGGAATCGGGGAGCTGTTTTTT.